This passage covers 25 T cell receptor beta chains from one sample sequenced in a study of regulatory T cells in long-lasting Graves disease. Time point defined: newly diagnosed GD, antithyroid drugs for less than 3 months. Making the TCR library involved RNA that had been extracted from PBMCs. For TCR beta, libraries came from iRepertoire HTBI primers and Arm-PCR of CDR3 regions. TCRdb ran MiXCR on the multiplex PCR reads and lists one entry per CDR3 protein. The table has hundreds of thousands of distinct CDR3 sequences, roughly a sixth seen once. The same data also went into a second study, on T cells in Graves' hyperthyroidism and ophthalmopathy.

This material consisted of peripheral blood mononuclear cells (PBMCs), taken at new diagnosis, from a patient treated with antithyroid drugs. All receptors come from a man aged 40-49 years with Graves disease.

In its sample, this clonotype was seen many times. The chain combines TRBV24-1 with TRBJ2-5; D possibly corresponds to TRBD2 (6 bases). This CDR3 contains 15 residues. Deletions cut 4 bases from V and 5 bases from J, with 16 bases between. CDR1 is KGHDR and CDR2 is SFDVKD in the germline V gene. CDR3 in DNA: TGTGCCACCAGTGACGTACGACTAGGAGGGGAGACCCAGTACTTC. Its translation is CATSDVRLGGETQYF.

In its sample, this clonotype was seen a few times. The chain recombines TRBV7-9 with TRBJ2-6; D gene uncertain. Germline values: CDR1 SEHNR, CDR2 FQNEAQ (reference sequence). The CDR3 runs 15 residues. The ends were cut back, 5 bases at V and 2 bases at J, with 10 bases in the middle. The CDR3 DNA sequence: TGTGCCAGCAGCCCCATGATTGCTGGGGCCAACGTCCTGACTTTC. Protein sequence: CASSPMIAGANVLTF.

This clonotype has ten or more counts. The chain links TRBV5-1 to TRBJ2-7; D perhaps matches TRBD2 (5 bases). The CDR3 length is 14 residues. V dropped 4 bases and J dropped 3 bases, with 14 bases sitting between them. In germline, CDR1 is SGHRS, CDR2 YFSETQ. The CDR3 bases are TGCGCCAGCAGCCATACGCGCGGGTGCTACGAGCAGTACTTC. Translated, it gives CASSHTRGCYEQYF.

The chain joins TRBV2 to TRBJ1-6; TRBD1 might be the D (5 bases). V lost 3 bases and J lost 7, with 7 bases in between. This CDR3 is 13 amino acids long. Germline lookup yields CDR1 SNHLY and CDR2 FYNNEI. The CDR3: CASSDEGNSPLHF. CDR3 DNA: TGTGCCAGCAGTGACGAGGGGAATTCACCCCTCCACTTT.

This chain uses TRBV12-3 or TRBV12-4 with TRBJ2-7; D is unclear. The V end was cut by 2 bases, the J end by 1 base, with 9 bases between. The CDR3 runs 14 residues. This CDR3 reads CASSLFGKSYEQYF. The CDR3, as DNA: TGTGCCAGCAGTTTATTTGGCAAGTCCTACGAGCAGTACTTC.

In its sample, this clonotype was seen many times. The V gene is TRBV18, the J gene TRBJ2-3; D remains ambiguous. V was shortened by 1 base and J by 3 bases, with 17 bases between the two germline ends. This CDR3 comprises 17 residues. CDR1 and CDR2 (germline): KGHSH, LQKENI. CDR3 sequence (DNA): TGTGCCAGCTCACCACAGGTCAGGACCGTGTTGACAGATACGCAGTATTTT. Amino acids: CASSPQVRTVLTDTQYF.

The rearrangement joins TRBV20-1 to TRBJ2-1; D ambiguous. The V gene lost 0 bases and the J gene lost 7 bases, with 19 bases spanning the gap. Germline V gives CDR1 DFQATT, CDR2 SNEGSKA (reference sequence). The CDR3 has 16 amino acids. The CDR3 DNA follows: TGCAGTGCTAGAGATCTCCGGTCCATTGACGCTAATGAGCAGTTCTTC. Translating gives CSARDLRSIDANEQFF.

The J gene is TRBJ1-1, the V gene TRBV4-1, with a possible D match to TRBD1 (5 bases). The CDR3 totals 15 residues. V dropped 0 bases and J dropped 1 base, with 9 bases sitting between them. Germline assignment: CDR1 MGHRA and CDR2 YSYEKL. CDR3 DNA sequence: TGCGCCAGCAGCCAAGAACCAGGGCGGAACACTGAAGCTTTCTTT. This gives the protein CASSQEPGRNTEAFF.

As regards this clonotype: It differs at one base from a far larger clone, so likely a read error. The V and J genes are TRBV6-8 and TRBJ1-5; the match to TRBD1 covers 10 bases. Germline assignment: CDR1 MNHGY and CDR2 SAAAGT. This CDR3 is built from 15 residues. CDR3: CTSSQDRGLNQPQHF. The CDR3 nucleotides read TGTACCAGCAGCCAAGACAGGGGGCTGAATCAGCCCCAGCATTTT.

The sample holds many counts of this clonotype. The chain links TRBV6-1 to TRBJ1-5; D is perhaps TRBD1 (6 bases). The CDR3 is made up of 16 amino acids. Trimming shortened V by 7 bases and J by 3 bases, and 19 bases separated the two germline ends. The germline V gene has CDR1 MNHNS and CDR2 SASEGT. The CDR3: CASKTRGGLLNQPQHF. Here the CDR3 DNA reads TGTGCCAGCAAGACACGGGGGGGCCTCCTCAATCAGCCCCAGCATTTT.

For this clonotype: A clone one base away is much larger, so this may be a read error. J is TRBJ1-2 and V is TRBV6-1; TRBD1 aligns across 11 bases. Germline V gene sequence: CDR1 MNHNS, CDR2 SASEGT. This CDR3 contains 18 residues. The CDR3 spells CASRDNTPGTGGNYDYTF. The DNA for the CDR3 is TGTGCCAGCAGGGACAACACTCCAGGGACAGGGGGAAACTATGACTACACCTTC.

The chain links TRBV24-1 to TRBJ2-1; D ambiguous. V lost 3 bases, J lost 4 bases, and 9 bases lay in between. The CDR3 is made up of 14 amino acids. The V gene's germline CDR1 is KGHDR and CDR2 SFDVKD. CDR3 residues: CATSDRSPYNEQFF. CDR3 nucleotide sequence: TGTGCCACCAGTGATCGGTCCCCGTACAATGAGCAGTTCTTC.

This clonotype was seen a handful of times. The chain is built from TRBV5-1 and TRBJ1-4; D is undetermined. Trimming took off 1 base at V and 0 bases at J, with 4 bases between the two ends. The CDR3 totals 14 residues. Germline CDR1 is SGHRS and CDR2 is YFSETQ. CDR3 sequence (DNA): TGCGCCAGCAGCTTGACAACAACTAATGAAAAACTGTTTTTT. The encoded protein is CASSLTTTNEKLFF.

This clonotype was recorded many times. The genes are TRBV29-1 and TRBJ1-1; 8 bases match TRBD1. The CDR3 has 13 residues. J lost 5 bases, V lost 6 bases, and 8 bases had no gene match. Germline V gene lookup returns CDR1 SQVTM and CDR2 ANQGSEA. CDR3 protein: CSVGQGAGTEAFF. CDR3 nucleotide sequence: TGCAGCGTGGGCCAGGGGGCGGGAACTGAAGCTTTCTTT.

This clonotype was seen ten or more times. The chain uses TRBV5-1 and TRBJ2-1; perhaps TRBD2 as D (5 bases). The CDR3 is made up of 14 amino acids. Per the germline V gene, CDR1 is SGHRS and CDR2 is YFSETQ. Trimming stripped 1 base from V and 8 bases from J, with 13 bases between. The CDR3 loop is CASSLSGKLDEQFF. CDR3 nucleotide sequence: TGCGCCAGCAGCTTGTCGGGGAAATTAGATGAGCAGTTCTTC.

In its sample, this clonotype was seen many times. The genes are TRBV19 and TRBJ2-7; the D gene is possibly TRBD1 (5 bases). Between the trimmed V and J ends, which lost 1 base and 5 bases, there was a span of 18 bases. The CDR3 loop spans 16 amino acids. CDR1 is LNHDA and CDR2 is SQIVND in the germline V gene (reference sequence). CDR3 residues: CASSIVPDSSLHEQYF. CDR3 DNA: TGTGCCAGTAGTATAGTCCCCGACAGCAGTCTGCACGAGCAGTACTTC.

This clonotype was counted at least ten times. This chain uses TRBV24-1 with TRBJ2-3; 7 bases align to TRBD1. The CDR3 covers 14 residues. Looked up from germline, CDR1 is KGHDR and CDR2 is SFDVKD. The ends lost 4 bases at V and 6 bases at J; junction bases unmatched: 6. The CDR3 nucleotides read TGTGCCACCAGTGAAACAGGGGTTATGGATACGCAGTATTTT. This codes for CATSETGVMDTQYF.

This clonotype was detected many times. The chain couples TRBV28 to TRBJ2-2; D gene unclear. V was shortened by 5 bases and J by 6 bases, with 19 bases between the two germline ends. The CDR3 covers 16 residues. Looked up from germline, CDR1 is MDHEN and CDR2 is SYDVKM. CDR3 region: CASSLLKRVQAGELFF. The CDR3 DNA reads as TGTGCCAGCAGTCTCCTGAAAAGGGTTCAGGCCGGGGAGCTGTTTTTT. Based on the CDR3 plus reference TRBV28 and TRBJ2-2, the full variable domain is DVKVTQSSRYLVKRTGEKVFLECVQDMDHENMFWYRQDPGLGLRLIYFSYDVKMKEKGDIPEGYSVSREKKERFSLILESASTNQTSMYLCASSLLKRVQAGELFFGEGSRLTVL.

This sequence joins TRBV4-1 and TRBJ1-4; D perhaps matches TRBD1 (6 bases). The CDR3 runs 15 residues. CDR1 MGHRA and CDR2 YSYEKL come from the germline V gene. The germline V and J ends were trimmed by 5 bases and 6 bases, with 16 bases remaining between them. The CDR3 DNA is TGCGCCAGCAGCGACGGCAGGGGTCTTGATGAAAAACTGTTTTTT. Translated, it gives CASSDGRGLDEKLFF.

This clonotype has only a few counts. The V and J genes are TRBV6-5 and TRBJ1-2; possible D gene TRBD1, 5 bases. This CDR3 comprises 15 residues. The germline V gene encodes CDR1 MNHEY and CDR2 SVGAGI. V gave up 2 bases and J gave up 3 bases, with 13 bases separating them. The CDR3: CASSYIRGSYYGYTF. CDR3 coding DNA: TGTGCCAGCAGTTACATTCGGGGCAGCTACTATGGCTACACCTTC.

Ten or more counts support this clonotype. This CDR3 reads CASRWTSGSYEQYF. The DNA for the CDR3 is TGCGCCAGCAGGTGGACCTCGGGCTCCTACGAGCAGTACTTC. This chain uses TRBV5-1 with TRBJ2-7, with unresolved D. The germline V gene has CDR1 SGHRS and CDR2 YFSETQ. V gave up 5 bases and J gave up 0 bases, with 12 bases separating them. The CDR3 extends over 14 amino acids.

This clonotype occurred many times. The chain recombines TRBV20-1 with TRBJ2-4; D may be TRBD1 or TRBD2 (5 bases each). Trimming cost V 4 bases and J 7 bases, with 11 bases left between them. Germline loops: CDR1 DFQATT, CDR2 SNEGSKA (reference sequence). The length of the CDR3 is 12 residues. The CDR3 here is CSAMGPPNIQYF. CDR3 bases: TGCAGTGCTATGGGACCCCCCAACATTCAGTACTTC.

Here the CDR3 reads CASSTTGFGELFF. CDR3 nucleotide sequence: TGTGCCAGTAGTACCACAGGGTTCGGGGAGCTGTTTTTT. V and J are TRBV19 and TRBJ2-2; D may be TRBD1 (6 bases). In germline, CDR1 is LNHDA, CDR2 SQIVND (reference sequence). This CDR3 has 13 amino acids. Trimming cost V 4 bases and J 7 bases, with 10 bases left between them. Supplemented by reference TRBV19 and TRBJ2-2, the full variable domain reads DGGITQSPKYLFRKEGQNVTLSCEQNLNHDAMYWYRQDPGQGLRLIYYSQIVNDFQKGDIAEGYSVSREKKESFPLTVTSAQKNPTAFYLCASSTTGFGELFFGEGSRLTVL.

There are a few counts of this clonotype. This chain links TRBV9 with TRBJ1-3, with 10 nucleotides matching TRBD1. CDR1 is SGDLS and CDR2 is YYNGEE in the germline V gene. V shed 3 bases and J 3 bases; nucleotides not matched to a gene: 6. This CDR3 region has 16 residues. The CDR3 DNA follows: TGTGCCAGCAGCGACCAGGGACAGGGGATTGGAAACACCATATATTTT. It translates to CASSDQGQGIGNTIYF.

As DNA, the CDR3 is TGTGCCAGCGGGGGGACAGGGCGTCAGCCCCAGCATTTT. Encoded protein: CASGGTGRQPQHF. J is TRBJ1-5 and V is TRBV19; 9 nucleotides agree with TRBD1. In germline, CDR1 is LNHDA, CDR2 SQIVND (reference sequence). This CDR3 has 13 amino acids. Germline trimming cut 9 bases from V and 6 bases from J; bases unmatched to any gene: 6.